The rows below give T cell receptor beta chains drawn from one sample of a study of OX40 agonist ivuxolimab in advanced cancers. Only in-frame clones appear in the TCRdb table, and some are missing; sequencing was by immunoSEQ multiplex PCR. The data hold fewer than 55,000 clones, with 75% to 90% observed a single time. The sequenced sample was CD4+ or CD8+ T cells sorted from blood, obtained in a trial of the OX40 agonist ivuxolimab. The receptors were sampled from an adult with an advanced solid tumor such as melanoma, head and neck, liver or kidney cancer. Each CDR3 is given with its conserved first and last residue. Each record gives: V gene, J gene, clone size, D gene, CDR3 protein, CDR3 DNA. The D gene is left open where the match is weak. Size is stated for part of the rows, as once, few or many counts, or as a class when the clone is expanded.

TRBV2	TRBJ2-1	-	TRBD1	CASSDRGTHSEQFF	TGTGCCAGCAGTGACAGGGGGACACACAGTGAGCAGTTCTTC
TRBV5-4	TRBJ2-7	-	-	CASSGDRDLDNEQYF	TGTGCCAGCAGCGGAGACCGGGACCTGGATAACGAGCAGTACTTC
TRBV5-6	TRBJ1-2	-	-	CASSSGGLYGYTF	TGTGCCAGCAGCTCCGGGGGTCTTTATGGCTACACCTTC
TRBV5-5	TRBJ2-7	-	-	CASSDDVSYEQYF	TGTGCCAGCAGTGACGACGTCTCCTACGAGCAGTACTTC
TRBV5-1	TRBJ2-7	-	-	CASSPGVEQYF	TGCGCCAGCAGCCCAGGGGTCGAGCAGTACTTC
TRBV6-1	TRBJ2-5	-	-	CASSEVRGMGETQYF	TGTGCCAGCAGTGAAGTGAGGGGAATGGGGGAGACCCAGTACTTC
TRBV6-1	TRBJ2-7	-	-	CASSWDSGEQYF	TGTGCCAGCAGCTGGGACTCTGGCGAGCAGTACTTC
TRBV7-9	TRBJ2-3	once	-	CASSSSREPADTQYF	TGTGCCAGCAGCTCAAGTAGGGAACCAGCAGATACGCAGTATTTT
TRBV19	TRBJ2-7	-	TRBD2	CASSEGLAYYEQYF	TGTGCCAGTAGTGAAGGACTAGCTTACTACGAGCAGTACTTC
TRBV7-3	TRBJ2-5	-	-	CASSRNPGFGETQYF	TGTGCCAGCAGCCGCAACCCAGGGTTTGGGGAGACCCAGTACTTC
TRBV9	TRBJ1-6	-	-	CASSSYNSPLHF	TGTGCCTCTAGCTCCTATAATTCACCCCTCCACTTT
TRBV5-6	TRBJ2-7	once	-	CASSSTGEAYEQYF	TGTGCCAGCAGCTCCACAGGGGAGGCTTACGAGCAGTACTTC
TRBV21-1	TRBJ1-2	-	-	CASSKGGSRENGYTF	TGTGCCAGCAGCAAAGGTGGGTCCCGGGAGAATGGCTACACCTTC
TRBV5-4	TRBJ1-1	few	TRBD1	CASSSTGSTEAFF	TGTGCCAGCAGCTCGACAGGGAGCACTGAAGCTTTCTTT
TRBV27	TRBJ2-1	-	-	CASSSPLLSSYNEQFF	TGTGCCAGCAGTTCGCCATTACTTAGCTCCTACAATGAGCAGTTCTTC
TRBV6-6	TRBJ2-7	once	-	CASSYYQSTEPYEQYF	TGTGCCAGCAGTTACTATCAATCGACAGAACCTTACGAGCAGTACTTC
TRBV19	TRBJ1-4	-	TRBD1	CASSIRDRAEKLFF	TGTGCCAGTAGTATCCGGGACAGGGCTGAAAAACTGTTTTTT
TRBV6-6	TRBJ1-1	-	-	CASSYERNTEAFF	TGTGCCAGCAGTTACGAGAGGAACACTGAAGCTTTCTTT
TRBV25-1	TRBJ1-4	-	-	CASSEFANEKLFF	TGTGCCAGCAGTGAATTTGCTAATGAAAAACTGTTTTTT
TRBV19	TRBJ2-7	-	TRBD1	CASSKDRAHDEQYF	TGTGCCAGTAGTAAAGACAGGGCCCACGACGAGCAGTACTTC
TRBV6-5	TRBJ2-1	-	-	CASSLRGRSNEQFF	TGTGCCAGCAGCCTTCGGGGCCGAAGCAATGAGCAGTTCTTC
TRBV30	TRBJ1-6	-	TRBD1	CAWTTGTGASPLHF	TGTGCCTGGACTACCGGGACAGGGGCTTCACCCCTCCACTTT